These 22 T cell receptor beta chains were all obtained from the same sample, sequenced in a study of radiation and T cells in renal cell carcinoma. Time point specified: blood 2 weeks post-SBRT. As to treatment: 15 Gy SBRT to primary tumor, nephrectomy 4 weeks later. Here immunoSEQ multiplex PCR was the method, and the copy in TCRdb shows in-frame clones only, minus some. The data show roughly 120,000 clones, more than 80% seen once. Sequencing used blood, obtained from a patient whose treatment included radiotherapy and nephrectomy. The receptors shown here come from a woman aged 55-69 years with renal cell carcinoma.

A word on this clone: One junction end does not reproduce the germline sequence, and a read error may be involved. CDR3 sequence: CASSLYLVGTNSEAFF. The CDR3 DNA sequence: TGTGCCAGCAGTTTATATTTAGTAGGAACGAACTCTGAAGCTTTCTTT. This chain uses TRBV28 with TRBJ1-1; unclear D gene. The CDR3 spans 16 residues. CDR1 and CDR2 from the germline V gene are MDHEN and SYDVKM.

This clone was counted a single time. One junction end disagrees with the germline gene, perhaps due to a read error. The rearrangement links TRBV7-7 to TRBJ2-1; 8 bases are shared with TRBD2. The CDR3 is 14 residues long. The germline CDR1 and CDR2 sequences are SSHAT and FNYEAQ (reference sequence). The CDR3 region has the DNA TGTGCTAGCAGCTTAGCGGGATCCTACAATGAGCAGTTCTTC. It yields the protein CASSLAGSYNEQFF.

The V call is TRBV28, the J call TRBJ1-4; D may be TRBD1 (5 bases). This CDR3 spans 17 amino acids. V was shortened by 8 bases and J by 0 bases, with 19 bases between the two germline ends. CDR1 and CDR2 from the germline V gene are MDHEN and SYDVKM. The CDR3 here is CASGAPPDTATNEKLFF. For the CDR3, the DNA is TGTGCCAGCGGTGCCCCTCCGGACACCGCAACTAATGAAAAACTGTTTTTT.

The chain uses TRBV11-2 and TRBJ1-1; TRBD1 matches 7 bases. Germline CDR1 SGHAT, CDR2 FQNNGV. The CDR3 has 14 amino acids. V was pared by 5 bases and J by 0 bases, with 3 bases of the junction left unmatched. CDR3 in amino acids: CASSPGQMNTEAFF. CDR3 nucleotide sequence: TGTGCCAGCAGCCCGGGACAGATGAACACTGAAGCTTTCTTT.

V usage is TRBV28 and J usage is TRBJ1-5; D possibly corresponds to TRBD1 (6 bases). This CDR3 has 16 residues. The ends were cut back, 6 bases at V and 1 base at J, with 16 bases in the middle. Germline V gene lookup returns CDR1 MDHEN and CDR2 SYDVKM. CDR3 loop: CASRGAGLGSNQPQHF. CDR3 DNA sequence: TGTGCCAGCAGGGGGGCAGGCCTTGGGAGCAATCAGCCCCAGCATTTT.

The chain is built from TRBV7-3 and TRBJ2-1; TRBD2 agrees at 7 bases. The CDR3 has 16 amino acids. CDR1 and CDR2 from the germline V gene are SGHTA and FQGTGA. Germline trimming cut 2 bases from V and 7 bases from J; bases unmatched to any gene: 11. CDR3 sequence reads: CASSLQPGLVGNEQFF. CDR3 DNA sequence: TGTGCCAGCAGCTTACAGCCCGGACTAGTGGGGAATGAGCAGTTCTTC.

The chain has TRBV6-5 and TRBJ1-1; D may be TRBD1 (5 bases). The germline V gene has CDR1 MNHEY and CDR2 SVGAGI. This CDR3 has 10 amino acids. The DNA for the CDR3 is TGTGCTACAGGGAACACTGAAGCTTTCTTT. Translation gives CATGNTEAFF.

The V and J genes are TRBV28 and TRBJ1-5; no clear D. With 10 bases removed from V and 0 bases from J, the gap between germline ends came to 10 bases. Germline CDR1 reads MDHEN; CDR2 reads SYDVKM. CDR3 length equals 13 residues. CDR3 sequence: CATRKYSNQPQHF. The CDR3 region has the DNA TGTGCCACCAGGAAATATAGCAATCAGCCCCAGCATTTT.

V usage is TRBV11-3 and J usage is TRBJ2-1; 15 bases align to TRBD2. V lost 4 bases and J lost 8; bases outside the gene matches: 9. The CDR3 contains 17 residues. Germline V lookup: CDR1 SGHNT, CDR2 YENEEA. The CDR3 spells CASSSRPGLAGGHEQFF. The CDR3 DNA sequence: TGTGCCAGCAGCTCCCGACCGGGACTAGCGGGGGGCCATGAGCAGTTCTTC.

This chain connects TRBV19 to TRBJ1-1; D is ambiguous. Germline V gene lookup returns CDR1 LNHDA and CDR2 SQIVND (reference sequence). The ends were cut back, 3 bases at V and 8 bases at J, with 7 bases in the middle. This CDR3 spans 11 amino acids. This chain's CDR3 is CASSMGREAFF. The CDR3 nucleotides are TGTGCCAGTAGTATGGGCAGGGAAGCTTTCTTT.

This chain connects TRBV9 to TRBJ1-2, with D perhaps matching TRBD1 (6 bases). This CDR3 is 14 amino acids long. Between the trimmed V and J ends, which lost 4 bases and 4 bases, there was a span of 14 bases. Germline CDR1 is SGDLS and CDR2 is YYNGEE. CDR3 residues: CASSTGGAVYGYTF. In DNA form, the CDR3 reads TGTGCCAGCAGCACGGGGGGCGCGGTCTATGGCTACACCTTC. Looking up the rest from reference TRBV9 and TRBJ1-2 gives the full variable domain: DSGVTQTPKHLITATGQRVTLRCSPRSGDLSVYWYQQSLDQGLQFLIQYYNGEERAKGNILERFSAQQFPDLHSELNLSSLELGDSALYFCASSTGGAVYGYTFGSGTRLTVV.

This clone was observed a single time. This chain joins TRBV7-2 and TRBJ2-5, with unresolved D. The germline gives CDR1 SGHTA, CDR2 FQGNSA. The CDR3 consists of 12 residues. Trimming removed 7 bases at V and 5 bases at J, with 11 bases between. This CDR3 is CASTPSRETQYF. CDR3 DNA sequence: TGTGCCAGCACCCCAAGCCGCGAGACCCAGTACTTC. The variable domain in full, completed from reference TRBV7-2 and TRBJ2-5, reads GAGVSQSPSNKVTEKGKDVELRCDPISGHTALYWYRQSLGQGLEFLIYFQGNSAPDKSGLPSDRFSAERTGGSVSTLTIQRTQQEDSAVYLCASTPSRETQYFGPGTRLLVL.

Comments on this clone: An end of the junction does not agree with germline; a read error may underlie this. J is TRBJ1-1 and V is TRBV7-7; no clear D gene. Germline assignment: CDR1 SSHAT and CDR2 FNYEAQ (reference sequence). CDR3 length equals 13 residues. CDR3 nucleotide sequence: TGTGCTAGCAGCTTATCCAGGAACACTGAAGCTTTCTTT. Translating it yields CASSLSRNTEAFF.

In its sample, this clone was seen a few times. The J gene is TRBJ2-1, the V gene TRBV7-9; D is perhaps TRBD2 (7 bases). The V end was cut by 3 bases, the J end by 8 bases, with 17 bases between. The CDR3 has 15 amino acids. Germline V gene lookup returns CDR1 SEHNR and CDR2 FQNEAQ (reference sequence). The CDR3 reads CASSFGGPLADEQFF. In DNA form, the CDR3 reads TGTGCCAGCAGCTTCGGGGGGCCTCTCGCCGATGAGCAGTTCTTC.

The V and J genes are TRBV11-3 and TRBJ2-3; D not resolved. The germline V gene encodes CDR1 SGHNT and CDR2 YENEEA. The ends were cut back, 3 bases at V and 3 bases at J, with 7 bases in the middle. The CDR3 consists of 13 residues. The CDR3 DNA reads TGTGCCAGCAGCTTTCGGCCTACAGATACGCAGTATTTT. As protein: CASSFRPTDTQYF.

The V and J genes are TRBV2 and TRBJ1-1; D not certain. The V gene's germline CDR1 is SNHLY and CDR2 FYNNEI. V shed 0 bases and J shed 8 bases, with 7 bases lying between them. This CDR3 has 12 amino acids. The CDR3 bases are TGTGCCAGCAGTGAAGCGAAGGTGGAAGCTTTCTTT. Its translation: CASSEAKVEAFF.

This CDR3 reads CASSLSGQGYYGYTF. CDR3 in DNA: TGTGCCAGCAGTTTAAGCGGACAGGGCTACTATGGCTACACCTTC. V is TRBV28 and J is TRBJ1-2; the match to TRBD1 covers 8 bases. The V gene end was trimmed by 2 bases and the J gene end by 3 bases; junction bases not matched to a gene: 5. The CDR3 loop spans 15 amino acids. The germline V gene has CDR1 MDHEN and CDR2 SYDVKM.

The rearrangement uses TRBV19 and TRBJ2-7; 8 positions match TRBD1. The CDR3 is 14 residues long. The germline V gene encodes CDR1 LNHDA and CDR2 SQIVND (reference sequence). V shed 3 bases, J shed 5 bases, and the junction held 6 bases outside the gene matches. The CDR3 loop reads CASSMTGVGDEQYF. The CDR3 nucleotides read TGTGCCAGTAGTATGACAGGGGTCGGGGACGAGCAGTACTTC.

The chain couples TRBV7-2 to TRBJ2-3; 9 nucleotides match TRBD1. Germline CDR1 and CDR2: SGHTA and FQGNSA. CDR3 length: 15 amino acids. V lost 4 bases, J lost 0 bases, and 2 bases stayed unmatched. CDR3 amino acids: CASSYRGRSTDTQYF. The CDR3 nucleotides are TGTGCCAGCAGCTACAGGGGGCGAAGCACAGATACGCAGTATTTT. The variable domain in full, with the rest retrieved from reference TRBV7-2 and TRBJ2-3, is GAGVSQSPSNKVTEKGKDVELRCDPISGHTALYWYRQSLGQGLEFLIYFQGNSAPDKSGLPSDRFSAERTGGSVSTLTIQRTQQEDSAVYLCASSYRGRSTDTQYFGPGTRLTVL.

The chain recombines TRBV4-2 with TRBJ1-5, with a possible D match to TRBD1 (5 bases). The CDR3 is 16 residues long. Germline CDR1 LGHNA, CDR2 YNFKEQ. The V and J ends lost 1 base and 0 bases respectively, with 10 bases between them. The CDR3 here is CASSQVGTDSNQPQHF. The CDR3 nucleotides are TGTGCCAGCAGCCAAGTAGGGACGGATAGCAATCAGCCCCAGCATTTT.

The chain couples TRBV2 to TRBJ2-5; D gene uncertain. The CDR3 length is 12 residues. Germline CDR1 SNHLY, CDR2 FYNNEI. V dropped 0 bases and J dropped 5 bases, with 4 bases sitting between them. In DNA, the CDR3 is TGTGCCAGCAGTGAAGCCAAGGAGACCCAGTACTTC. Amino acid sequence: CASSEAKETQYF.

The chain recombines TRBV28 with TRBJ2-7; possibly TRBD2 for D (6 bases). The CDR3 contains 15 residues. CDR1 and CDR2 (germline): MDHEN, SYDVKM. V was shortened by 10 bases and J by 4 bases, with 23 bases between the two germline ends. As DNA, the CDR3 is TGTGCCACCCGCTCTAGTGAGGACTACATATACGAGCAGTACTTC. Its protein product is CATRSSEDYIYEQYF.